A single sample is the source of the 14 T cell receptor beta chains below, sequenced in a study of blood T cells in healthy people across ages. A second PCR, run for about 7 to 11 cycles, used a sample-barcoded 5' primer plus a J-beta primer mix. Via MiXCR, TCRdb re-called the 5' RACE reads, giving one row per CDR3 protein. The table includes about 930,000 distinct CDR3 sequences, under 35% detected once. These same data were also listed under a study on T cells of mothers and their children.

Sequencing was done on a sample of blood. These receptors came from a middle-aged woman in good health.

J is TRBJ2-3 and V is TRBV13; D not certain. V lost 2 bases, J lost 14 bases, and 17 bases lay in between. This CDR3 contains 13 residues. From germline, CDR1 is PRHDT and CDR2 FYEKMQ (reference sequence). The DNA for the CDR3 is TGTGCCAGCAGCTTAAGGTCTAGAAAAACGTCGTATTTT. Protein product: CASSLRSRKTSYF.

The sample holds a few counts of this clonotype. In nucleotides, the CDR3 is TGCGCCAGCAGCCAAGATTGGAGACAGGGGACGCAGCCCCAGCATTTT. Protein: CASSQDWRQGTQPQHF. The chain uses TRBV4-1 and TRBJ1-5; 8 bases are a match to TRBD1. Trimming cost V 0 bases and J 7 bases; bases outside gene matches: 8. This CDR3 has 16 amino acids. In germline, CDR1 is MGHRA, CDR2 YSYEKL.

This chain's CDR3 is CSASGRQALNQPQHF. CDR3 DNA: TGCAGTGCTAGCGGAAGACAGGCCCTCAATCAGCCCCAGCATTTT. V usage is TRBV20-1 and J usage is TRBJ1-5, with D possibly being TRBD1 (6 bases). The ends were cut back, 3 bases at V and 3 bases at J, with 15 bases in the middle. Germline values: CDR1 DFQATT, CDR2 SNEGSKA (reference sequence). The CDR3 spans 15 residues.

This clonotype has more than one count but fewer than ten. The chain joins TRBV7-2 to TRBJ2-3; 12 nucleotides line up with TRBD2. This CDR3 contains 16 residues. The J segment lost 7 bases and the V segment lost 1 base, leaving 6 bases of the junction unmatched. Looked up from germline, CDR1 is SGHTA and CDR2 is FQGNSA. In DNA form, the CDR3 reads TGTGCCAGCAGCTTAGAACTAGCGGGGGGTGGGAATACGCAGTATTTT. It yields the protein CASSLELAGGGNTQYF. The complete variable domain, with remaining parts taken from reference TRBV7-2 and TRBJ2-3, reads GAGVSQSPSNKVTEKGKDVELRCDPISGHTALYWYRQSLGQGLEFLIYFQGNSAPDKSGLPSDRFSAERTGGSVSTLTIQRTQQEDSAVYLCASSLELAGGGNTQYFGPGTRLTVL.

With respect to this clonotype: A read error may explain this, as a much larger clone is one base away. This chain uses TRBV20-1 with TRBJ2-5, with a tentative D call TRBD1 (6 bases). The CDR3 has 15 residues. Germline loops: CDR1 DFQATT, CDR2 SNEGSKA (reference sequence). V lost 2 bases, J lost 11 bases, and 24 bases lay in between. The CDR3 is CSARWGELRDNEQYF. CDR3 in DNA: TGCAGTGCTAGATGGGGAGAGTTAAGGGACAATGAGCAGTACTTC.

The gene calls are TRBV28 and TRBJ2-7; D tentatively reads TRBD1 or TRBD2 (5 bases each). V was shortened by 10 bases and J by 6 bases, with 22 bases between the two germline ends. This CDR3 contains 14 residues. CDR1 is MDHEN, CDR2 SYDVKM, per germline. The CDR3 sequence: CATGGPGSRIEQYF. The DNA for the CDR3 is TGTGCCACCGGCGGACCAGGGAGTAGGATCGAGCAGTACTTC.

J is TRBJ1-2 and V is TRBV28; 11 bases fit TRBD1. The length of the CDR3 is 17 residues. Germline V CDR1 and CDR2: MDHEN, SYDVKM. The trim removed 3 bases at V and 2 bases at J, leaving 8 bases unmatched. The CDR3 protein is CASSFLGQGAGNYGYTF. CDR3 DNA: TGTGCCAGCAGTTTCCTTGGACAGGGGGCGGGGAACTATGGCTACACCTTC.

The V call is TRBV24-1, the J call TRBJ2-1; no firm D call. The J call could be wrong; TRBJ2-7 is a better fit for the DNA end. The germline CDR1 and CDR2 sequences are KGHDR and SFDVKD. The CDR3 is made up of 12 amino acids. Written as DNA, the CDR3 is TGTGCCACCAGTGATTTGATTGGGCGGCAGTACTTC. Protein sequence: CATSDLIGRQYF.

The chain links TRBV7-2 to TRBJ2-7; 9 bases agree with TRBD2. V gave up 5 bases and J gave up 3 bases; unmatched junction bases: 14. There are 17 residues in the CDR3. In germline, CDR1 is SGHTA, CDR2 FQGNSA. The CDR3 loop is CASSEEALAGWGYEQYF. The CDR3 DNA reads as TGTGCCAGCAGCGAAGAGGCTCTAGCGGGGTGGGGCTACGAGCAGTACTTC.

This clonotype was counted between two and nine times. The chain couples TRBV6-5 to TRBJ1-1; D is unclear. CDR3 length: 13 residues. Per germline, CDR1 MNHEY and CDR2 SVGAGI. Trimming took off 7 bases at V and 4 bases at J, with 13 bases between the two ends. The DNA of the CDR3 is TGTGCCAGCACGAGGTCCACGGGCACTGAAGCTTTCTTT. This encodes CASTRSTGTEAFF.

The V call is TRBV28, the J call TRBJ1-2, with D unclear. V gave up 5 bases and J gave up 6 bases, with 19 bases separating them. Per germline, CDR1 MDHEN and CDR2 SYDVKM. The CDR3 is 15 residues long. The CDR3 DNA reads as TGTGCCAGCAGTCCACACCAACTTACTTCTCATGGCTACACCTTC. Translating it yields CASSPHQLTSHGYTF.

This clonotype occurred a few times. J is TRBJ1-6 and V is TRBV5-1; 9 nucleotides align to TRBD1. This CDR3 comprises 17 residues. V gave up 3 bases and J gave up 7 bases; unmatched junction bases: 11. Germline assignment: CDR1 SGHRS and CDR2 YFSETQ. The CDR3 reads CASSSGDREARNSPLHF. The CDR3 DNA reads TGCGCCAGCAGCTCGGGGGACAGGGAAGCAAGAAATTCACCCCTCCACTTT.

The sample holds many counts of this clonotype. The chain links TRBV4-3 to TRBJ1-2; D unclear. The V end was cut by 0 bases, the J end by 6 bases, with 11 bases between. The germline V gene encodes CDR1 LGHNA and CDR2 YSLEER. The CDR3 covers 14 residues. The CDR3 here is CASSQERMEHGYTF. The CDR3 DNA reads as TGCGCCAGCAGCCAAGAAAGAATGGAGCATGGCTACACCTTC.

This clonotype was detected ten times or more. The chain is built from TRBV27 and TRBJ2-1, with 13 bases fitting TRBD2. This CDR3 region has 16 residues. Germline V gives CDR1 MNHEY, CDR2 SMNVEV (reference sequence). V lost 3 bases, J lost 7 bases, and 6 bases stayed unmatched. The CDR3 here is CASSFTSGGAGNEQFF. The CDR3 region has the DNA TGTGCCAGCAGTTTTACTAGCGGGGGGGCGGGGAATGAGCAGTTCTTC.